This T cell receptor (beta chain) was found in a study of graft-versus-host responses after intestinal transplantation. As for the study in general: Once they had received anti-thymocyte globulin induction, all recipients took tacrolimus and steroids for approximately 3 years. General observations from the study: Recipient-marrow GvH clones were detected, some having first appeared in ileum or blood. Association was observed between peak circulating GvH clone levels and early post-transplant HvG declines.

CDR1 is MNHEY, CDR2 SVGAGI, per germline. The CDR3 totals 15 residues. J gave up 5 bases and V 7 bases, and 8 bases lay outside the gene matches. Produced via immunoSEQ multiplex PCR; TCRdb's table is partial and in-frame only. The table shows around 18,000 clones, with 90% occurring only once. Worth noting for this clone: Its antigen is not known.

The rearrangement joins TRBV6-5 to TRBJ2-1, with TRBD1 identical over 10 bases. Specimen: PBMCs, collected 357 days after transplant. This TCR was recovered from a human patient who received an intestinal transplant, so some T cells may come from the graft donor. CDR3 nucleotide sequence: TGTGCCAGCACCCACTGGGACAGGGGAAACAATGAGCAGTTCTTC. This gives the protein CASTHWDRGNNEQFF.